This TCR beta chain was captured in a study of T cells in Graves' hyperthyroidism and ophthalmopathy. Regarding the study as a whole: Most clonotypes expanded in the thyroid (above 0.001) were also present in blood.

Ophthalmopathy patients all had a Clinical Activity Score of at least 3, a NOSPECS grade of at least 4 and disease under 3 months old. Exclusions: uncontrolled infection, other autoimmune disease, pregnancy, lactation. Diagnosis rested on symptoms, serum thyroxine and TRAb, thyroid ultrasound, and orbital computed tomography. This clonotype has a count of ten or more. What it recognizes is unknown. Template material for amplifying TCR beta CDR3 regions consisted of RNA transcripts. The study used the HTBI primer set for a first-round RT-PCR of the TCR CDR3. TCRdb reprocessed the multiplex PCR reads with MiXCR, giving one entry per CDR3 protein. This repertoire shows approximately 530,000 distinct CDR3 sequences, 15% to 20% found once; its top ten account for approximately 50%. The sample was blood. This TCR came from a man in his forties with Graves' ophthalmopathy.

CDR3 bases: TGTGCCTGGAGTGGGATCGGTCAGCCCCAGCATTTT. Its translation: CAWSGIGQPQHF. The chain carries TRBV30 and TRBJ1-5; D gene unclear. The germline V gene has CDR1 GTSNPN and CDR2 SVGIG (reference sequence). The germline V and J ends were trimmed by 1 base and 6 bases, with 7 bases remaining between them. CDR3 length: 12 residues.